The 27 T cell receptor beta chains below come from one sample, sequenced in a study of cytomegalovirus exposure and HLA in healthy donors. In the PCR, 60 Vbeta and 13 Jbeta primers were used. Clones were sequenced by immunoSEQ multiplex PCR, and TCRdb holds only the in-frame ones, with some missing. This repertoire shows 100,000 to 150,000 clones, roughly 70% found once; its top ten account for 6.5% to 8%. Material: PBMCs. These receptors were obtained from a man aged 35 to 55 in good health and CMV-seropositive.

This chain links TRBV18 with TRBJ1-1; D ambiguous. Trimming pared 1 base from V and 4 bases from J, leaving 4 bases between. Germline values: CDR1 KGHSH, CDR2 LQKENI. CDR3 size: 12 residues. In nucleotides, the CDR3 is TGTGCCAGCTCACCACGAGTCACTGAAGCTTTCTTT. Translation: CASSPRVTEAFF.

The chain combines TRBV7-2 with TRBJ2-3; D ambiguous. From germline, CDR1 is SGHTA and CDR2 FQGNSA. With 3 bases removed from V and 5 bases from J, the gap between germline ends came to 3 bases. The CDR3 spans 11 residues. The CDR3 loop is CASSFGDTQYF. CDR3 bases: TGTGCCAGCAGCTTCGGAGATACGCAGTATTTT.

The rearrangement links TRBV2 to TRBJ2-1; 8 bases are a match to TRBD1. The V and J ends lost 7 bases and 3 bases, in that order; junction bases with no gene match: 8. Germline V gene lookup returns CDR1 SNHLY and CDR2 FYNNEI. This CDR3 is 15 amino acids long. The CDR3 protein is CASKGAGGGYNEQFF. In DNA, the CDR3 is TGTGCCAGCAAGGGAGCAGGGGGCGGCTACAATGAGCAGTTCTTC.

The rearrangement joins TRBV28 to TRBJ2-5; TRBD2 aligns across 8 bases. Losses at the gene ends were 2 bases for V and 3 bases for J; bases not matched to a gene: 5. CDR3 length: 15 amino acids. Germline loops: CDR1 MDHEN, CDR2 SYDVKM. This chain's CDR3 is CASSLGGGRKETQYF. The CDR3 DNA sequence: TGTGCCAGCAGTTTAGGCGGGGGGCGGAAAGAGACCCAGTACTTC.

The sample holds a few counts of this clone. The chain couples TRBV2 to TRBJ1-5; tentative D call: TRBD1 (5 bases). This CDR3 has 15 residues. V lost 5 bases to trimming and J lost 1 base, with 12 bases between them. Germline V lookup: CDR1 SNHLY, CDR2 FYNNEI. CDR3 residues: CASSLQGRSNQPQHF. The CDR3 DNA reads TGTGCCAGCAGTCTCCAGGGCAGGAGCAATCAGCCCCAGCATTTT.

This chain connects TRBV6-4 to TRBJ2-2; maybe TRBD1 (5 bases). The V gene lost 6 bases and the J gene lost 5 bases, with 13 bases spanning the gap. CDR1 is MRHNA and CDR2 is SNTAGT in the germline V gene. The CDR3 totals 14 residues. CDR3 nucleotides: TGTGCCAGCAGCCGACTCAGGGATACCGGGGAGCTGTTTTTT. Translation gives CASSRLRDTGELFF.

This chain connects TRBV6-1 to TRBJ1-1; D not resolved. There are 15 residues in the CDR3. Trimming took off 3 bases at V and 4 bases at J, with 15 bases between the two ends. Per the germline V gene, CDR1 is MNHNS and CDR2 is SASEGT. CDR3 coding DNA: TGTGCCAGCAGTGATTTTGTGGGGAGGTTCACTGAAGCTTTCTTT. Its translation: CASSDFVGRFTEAFF.

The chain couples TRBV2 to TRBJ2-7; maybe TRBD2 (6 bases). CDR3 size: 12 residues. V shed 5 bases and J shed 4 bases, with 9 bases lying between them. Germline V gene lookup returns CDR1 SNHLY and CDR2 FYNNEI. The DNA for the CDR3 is TGTGCCAGCAGTCGGGACTTTTACGAGCAGTACTTC. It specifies CASSRDFYEQYF.

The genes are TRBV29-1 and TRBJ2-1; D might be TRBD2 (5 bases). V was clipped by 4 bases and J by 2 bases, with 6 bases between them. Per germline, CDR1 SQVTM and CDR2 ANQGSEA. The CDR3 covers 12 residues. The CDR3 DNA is TGCAGCGTTGGAGGGACCTACAATGAGCAGTTCTTC. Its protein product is CSVGGTYNEQFF.

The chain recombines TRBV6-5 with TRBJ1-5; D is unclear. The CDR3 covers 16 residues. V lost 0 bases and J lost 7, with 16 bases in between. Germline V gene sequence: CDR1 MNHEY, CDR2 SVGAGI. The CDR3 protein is CASSYSRARLEQPQHF. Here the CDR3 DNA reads TGTGCCAGCAGTTACTCGAGGGCTCGCCTGGAACAGCCCCAGCATTTT.

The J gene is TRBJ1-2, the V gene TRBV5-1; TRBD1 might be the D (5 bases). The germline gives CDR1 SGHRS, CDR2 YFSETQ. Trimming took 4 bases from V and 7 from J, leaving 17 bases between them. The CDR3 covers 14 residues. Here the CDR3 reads CASSTPRGESGYTF. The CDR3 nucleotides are TGCGCCAGCAGCACTCCTCGGGGGGAGAGTGGCTACACCTTC.

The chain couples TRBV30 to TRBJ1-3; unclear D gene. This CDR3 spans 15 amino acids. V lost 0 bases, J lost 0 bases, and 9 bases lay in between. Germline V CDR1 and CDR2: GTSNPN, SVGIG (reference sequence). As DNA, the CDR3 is TGTGCCTGGAGTGTACGCGGGGTCTCTGGAAACACCATATATTTT. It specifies CAWSVRGVSGNTIYF.

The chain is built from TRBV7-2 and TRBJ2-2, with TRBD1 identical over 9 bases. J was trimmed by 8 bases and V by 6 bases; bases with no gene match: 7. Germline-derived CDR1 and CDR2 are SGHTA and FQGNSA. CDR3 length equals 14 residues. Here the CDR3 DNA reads TGTGCCAGCAGTTTCACAGGGGGCGTGGGGGAGCTGTTTTTT. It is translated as CASSFTGGVGELFF.

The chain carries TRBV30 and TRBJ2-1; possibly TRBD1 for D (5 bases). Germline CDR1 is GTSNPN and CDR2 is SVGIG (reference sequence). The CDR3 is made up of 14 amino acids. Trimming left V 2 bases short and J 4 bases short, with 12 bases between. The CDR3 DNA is TGTGCCTGGAGTAGGACAAGGGGATACAATGAGCAGTTCTTC. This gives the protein CAWSRTRGYNEQFF.

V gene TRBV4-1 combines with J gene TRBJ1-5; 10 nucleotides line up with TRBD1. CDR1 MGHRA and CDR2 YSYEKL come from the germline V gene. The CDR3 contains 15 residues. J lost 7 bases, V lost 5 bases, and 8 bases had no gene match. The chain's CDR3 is CASSGSGTGVQPQHF. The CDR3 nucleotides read TGCGCCAGCAGCGGAAGCGGGACAGGGGTCCAGCCCCAGCATTTT.

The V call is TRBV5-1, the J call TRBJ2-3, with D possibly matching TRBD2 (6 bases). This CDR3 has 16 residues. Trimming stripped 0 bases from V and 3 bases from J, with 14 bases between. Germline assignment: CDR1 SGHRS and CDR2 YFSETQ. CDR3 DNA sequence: TGCGCCAGCAGCTTGGGGGGATCGGGACTTACAGATACGCAGTATTTT. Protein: CASSLGGSGLTDTQYF.

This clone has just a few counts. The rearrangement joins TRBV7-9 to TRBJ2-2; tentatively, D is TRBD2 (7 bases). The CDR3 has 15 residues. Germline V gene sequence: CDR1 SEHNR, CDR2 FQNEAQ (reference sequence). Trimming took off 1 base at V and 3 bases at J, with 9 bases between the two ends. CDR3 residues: CASSLVGGDTGELFF. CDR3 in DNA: TGTGCCAGCAGCTTAGTAGGGGGGGACACCGGGGAGCTGTTTTTT. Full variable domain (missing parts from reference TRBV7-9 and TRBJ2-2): DTGVSQNPRHKITKRGQNVTFRCDPISEHNRLYWYRQTLGQGPEFLTYFQNEAQLEKSRLLSDRFSAERPKGSFSTLEIQRTEQGDSAMYLCASSLVGGDTGELFFGEGSRLTVL.

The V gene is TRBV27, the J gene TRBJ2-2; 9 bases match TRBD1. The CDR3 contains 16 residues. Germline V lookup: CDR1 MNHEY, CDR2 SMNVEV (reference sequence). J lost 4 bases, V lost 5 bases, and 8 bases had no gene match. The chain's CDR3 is CASSTGTGLGTGELFF. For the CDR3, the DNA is TGTGCCAGCAGTACCGGGACAGGGCTGGGCACCGGGGAGCTGTTTTTT.

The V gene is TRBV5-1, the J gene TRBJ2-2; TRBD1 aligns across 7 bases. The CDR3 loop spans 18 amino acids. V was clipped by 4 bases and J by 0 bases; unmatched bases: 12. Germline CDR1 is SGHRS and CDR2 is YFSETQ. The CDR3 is CASSRQGSRGPNTGELFF. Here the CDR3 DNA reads TGCGCCAGCAGCCGACAGGGTTCCCGAGGTCCGAACACCGGGGAGCTGTTTTTT.

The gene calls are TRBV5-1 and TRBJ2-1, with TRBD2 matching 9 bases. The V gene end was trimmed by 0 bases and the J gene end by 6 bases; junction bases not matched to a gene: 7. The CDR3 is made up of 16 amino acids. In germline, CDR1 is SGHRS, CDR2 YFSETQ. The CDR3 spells CASSLAPAGGLNEQFF. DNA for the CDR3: TGCGCCAGCAGCTTGGCTCCTGCGGGAGGGCTCAATGAGCAGTTCTTC. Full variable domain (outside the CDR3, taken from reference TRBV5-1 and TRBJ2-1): KAGVTQTPRYLIKTRGQQVTLSCSPISGHRSVSWYQQTPGQGLQFLFEYFSETQRNKGNFPGRFSGRQFSNSRSEMNVSTLELGDSALYLCASSLAPAGGLNEQFFGPGTRLTVL.

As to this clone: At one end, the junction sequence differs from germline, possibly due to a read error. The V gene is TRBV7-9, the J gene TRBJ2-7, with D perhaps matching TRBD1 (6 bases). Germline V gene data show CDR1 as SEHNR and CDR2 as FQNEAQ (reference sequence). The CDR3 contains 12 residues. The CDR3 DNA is TGTTCCAGCAGCGCAACAGGGTACGAGCAGTACTTC. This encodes CSSSATGYEQYF.

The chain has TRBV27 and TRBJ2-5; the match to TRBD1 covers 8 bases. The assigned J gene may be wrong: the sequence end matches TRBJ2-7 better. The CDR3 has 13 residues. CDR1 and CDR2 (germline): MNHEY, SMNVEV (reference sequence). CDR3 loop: CASRSQGVYEQYF. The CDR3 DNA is TGTGCCAGCAGATCACAGGGGGTTTACGAGCAGTACTTC.

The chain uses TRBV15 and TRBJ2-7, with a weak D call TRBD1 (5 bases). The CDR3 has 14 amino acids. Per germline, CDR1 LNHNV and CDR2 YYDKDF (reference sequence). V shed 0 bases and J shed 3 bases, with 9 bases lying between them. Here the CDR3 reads CATSRDLTDYEQYF. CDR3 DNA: TGTGCCACCAGCAGAGATTTGACAGACTACGAGCAGTACTTC.

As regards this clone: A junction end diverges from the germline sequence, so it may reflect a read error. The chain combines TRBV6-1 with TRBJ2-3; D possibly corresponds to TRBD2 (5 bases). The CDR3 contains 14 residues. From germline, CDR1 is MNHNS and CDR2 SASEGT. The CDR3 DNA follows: TGTGCCAGCGGTGAACTGCTAGCTTTGGATACGCAGTATTTT. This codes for CASGELLALDTQYF.

CDR3 residues: CASRGQGADTGELFF. Here the CDR3 DNA reads TGTGCCAGCAGGGGACAGGGGGCAGATACCGGGGAGCTGTTTTTT. The rearrangement links TRBV6-1 to TRBJ2-2, with 12 bases aligning to TRBD1. The CDR3 extends over 15 amino acids. V lost 6 bases to trimming and J lost 5 bases; unmatched junction nucleotides: 4. From germline, CDR1 is MNHNS and CDR2 SASEGT.

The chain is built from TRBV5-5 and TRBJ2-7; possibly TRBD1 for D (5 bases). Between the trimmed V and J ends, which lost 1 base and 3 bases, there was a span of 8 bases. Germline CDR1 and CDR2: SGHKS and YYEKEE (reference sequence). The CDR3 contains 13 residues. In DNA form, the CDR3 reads TGTGCCAGCAGCTTGCAGGGTGGCTACGAGCAGTACTTC. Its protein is CASSLQGGYEQYF.

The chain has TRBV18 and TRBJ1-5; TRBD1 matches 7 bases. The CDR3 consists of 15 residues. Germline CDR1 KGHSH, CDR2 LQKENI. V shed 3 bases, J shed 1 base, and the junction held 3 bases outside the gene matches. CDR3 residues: CASSPRGQSNQPQHF. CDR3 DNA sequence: TGTGCCAGCTCACCGCGGGGACAGAGCAATCAGCCCCAGCATTTT.